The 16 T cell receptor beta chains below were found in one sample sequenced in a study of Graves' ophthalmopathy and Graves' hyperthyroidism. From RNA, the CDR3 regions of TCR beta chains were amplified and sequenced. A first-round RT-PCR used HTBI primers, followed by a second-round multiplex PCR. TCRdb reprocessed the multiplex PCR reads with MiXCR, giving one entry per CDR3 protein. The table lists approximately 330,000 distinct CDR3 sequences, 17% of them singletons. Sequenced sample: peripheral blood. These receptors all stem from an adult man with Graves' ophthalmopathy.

CDR3 nucleotide sequence: TGTGCCAGCAGTTTACAGGCAGCGGTAGACACTGAAGCTTTCTTT. Translation: CASSLQAAVDTEAFF. The chain couples TRBV12-3 or TRBV12-4 to TRBJ1-1, with D hard to call. This CDR3 region has 15 residues. Trimming removed 2 bases at V and 3 bases at J, with 13 bases between.

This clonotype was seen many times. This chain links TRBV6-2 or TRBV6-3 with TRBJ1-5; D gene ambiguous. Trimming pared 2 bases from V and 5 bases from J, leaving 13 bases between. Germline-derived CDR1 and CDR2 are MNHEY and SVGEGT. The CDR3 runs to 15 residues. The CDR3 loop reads CASSYVGLGDQPQHF. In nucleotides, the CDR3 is TGTGCCAGCAGTTACGTGGGATTGGGAGATCAGCCCCAGCATTTT.

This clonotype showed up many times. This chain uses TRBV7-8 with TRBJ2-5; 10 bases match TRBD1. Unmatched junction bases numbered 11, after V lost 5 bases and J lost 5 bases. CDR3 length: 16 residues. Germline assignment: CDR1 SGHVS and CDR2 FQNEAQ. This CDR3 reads CASSPETGGKGETQYF. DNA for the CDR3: TGTGCCAGCAGCCCAGAGACAGGGGGCAAGGGGGAGACCCAGTACTTC. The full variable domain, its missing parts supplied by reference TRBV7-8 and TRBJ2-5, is GAGVSQSPRYKVAKRGQDVALRCDPISGHVSLFWYQQALGQGPEFLTYFQNEAQLDKSGLPSDRFFAERPEGSVSTLKIQRTQQEDSAVYLCASSPETGGKGETQYFGPGTRLLVL.

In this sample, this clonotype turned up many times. This CDR3 is CASSGDRGFQPQHF. The CDR3 DNA follows: TGTGCCAGCAGTGGGGACAGGGGATTTCAGCCCCAGCATTTT. The J gene is TRBJ1-5, the V gene TRBV2; 10 positions match TRBD1. V gave up 4 bases and J gave up 6 bases; unmatched junction bases: 3. From germline, CDR1 is SNHLY and CDR2 FYNNEI. The CDR3 spans 14 residues.

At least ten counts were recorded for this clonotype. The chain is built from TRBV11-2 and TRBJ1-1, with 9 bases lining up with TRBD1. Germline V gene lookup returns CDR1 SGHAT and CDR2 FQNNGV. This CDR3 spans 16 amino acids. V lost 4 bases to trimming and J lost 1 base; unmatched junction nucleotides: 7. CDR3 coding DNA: TGTGCCAGCAGCTCAACACAGGGGGCAGGGAACACTGAAGCTTTCTTT. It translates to CASSSTQGAGNTEAFF.

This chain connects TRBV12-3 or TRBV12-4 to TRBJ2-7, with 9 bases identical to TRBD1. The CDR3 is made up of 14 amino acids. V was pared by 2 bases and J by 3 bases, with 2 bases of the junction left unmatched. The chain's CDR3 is CASSLRQGDYEQYF. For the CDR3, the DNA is TGTGCCAGCAGTTTAAGACAGGGGGACTACGAGCAGTACTTC.

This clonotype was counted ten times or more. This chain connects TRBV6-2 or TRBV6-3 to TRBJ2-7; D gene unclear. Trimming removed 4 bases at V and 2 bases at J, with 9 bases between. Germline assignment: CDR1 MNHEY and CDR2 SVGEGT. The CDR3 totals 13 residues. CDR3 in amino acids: CASSSRRPYEQYF. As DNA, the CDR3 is TGTGCCAGCAGTTCGAGGAGACCCTACGAGCAGTACTTC.

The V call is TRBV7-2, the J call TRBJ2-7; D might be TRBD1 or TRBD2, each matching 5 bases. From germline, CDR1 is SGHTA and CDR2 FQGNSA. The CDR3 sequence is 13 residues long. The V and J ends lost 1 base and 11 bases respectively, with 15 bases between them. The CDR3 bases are TGTGCCAGCAGCTTAGATGGGGGTCCCCGCAAGTACTTC. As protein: CASSLDGGPRKYF. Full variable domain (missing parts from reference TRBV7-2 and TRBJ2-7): GAGVSQSPSNKVTEKGKDVELRCDPISGHTALYWYRQSLGQGLEFLIYFQGNSAPDKSGLPSDRFSAERTGGSVSTLTIQRTQQEDSAVYLCASSLDGGPRKYFGPGTRLTVT.

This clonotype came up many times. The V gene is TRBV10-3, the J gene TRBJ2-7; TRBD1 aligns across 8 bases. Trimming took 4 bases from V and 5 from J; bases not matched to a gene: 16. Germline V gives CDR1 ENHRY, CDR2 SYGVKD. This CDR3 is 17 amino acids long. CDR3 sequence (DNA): TGTGCCATCAGTGGATCCCCTTCGGGACAGGATTTTGACGAGCAGTACTTC. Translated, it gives CAISGSPSGQDFDEQYF.

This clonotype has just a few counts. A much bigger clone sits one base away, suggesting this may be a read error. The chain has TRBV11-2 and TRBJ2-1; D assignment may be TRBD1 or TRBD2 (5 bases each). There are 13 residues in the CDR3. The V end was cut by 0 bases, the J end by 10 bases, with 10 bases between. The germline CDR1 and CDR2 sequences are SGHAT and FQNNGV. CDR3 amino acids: CASSLDRRGEQFF. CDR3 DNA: TGTGCCAGCAGCTTAGATCGTCGGGGCGAGCAGTTCTTC.

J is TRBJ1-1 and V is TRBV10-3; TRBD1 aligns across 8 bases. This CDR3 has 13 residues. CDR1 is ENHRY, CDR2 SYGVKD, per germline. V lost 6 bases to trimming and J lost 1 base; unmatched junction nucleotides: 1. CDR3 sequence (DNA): TGTGCCATCAGGGGACAGGCGAACACTGAAGCTTTCTTT. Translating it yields CAIRGQANTEAFF.

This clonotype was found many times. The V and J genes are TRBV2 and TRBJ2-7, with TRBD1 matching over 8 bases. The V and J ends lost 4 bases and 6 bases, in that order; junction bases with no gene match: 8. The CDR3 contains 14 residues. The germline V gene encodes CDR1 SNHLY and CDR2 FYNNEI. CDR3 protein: CASSVLGDRSEQYF. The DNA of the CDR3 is TGTGCCAGCAGTGTATTGGGGGACAGGAGCGAGCAGTACTTC.

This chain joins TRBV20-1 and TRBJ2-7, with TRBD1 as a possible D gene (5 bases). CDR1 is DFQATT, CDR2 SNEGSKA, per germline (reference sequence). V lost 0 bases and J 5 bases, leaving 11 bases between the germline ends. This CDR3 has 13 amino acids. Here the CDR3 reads CSARDRNRNEQYF. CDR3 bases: TGCAGTGCTAGAGACAGAAACAGGAACGAGCAGTACTTC.

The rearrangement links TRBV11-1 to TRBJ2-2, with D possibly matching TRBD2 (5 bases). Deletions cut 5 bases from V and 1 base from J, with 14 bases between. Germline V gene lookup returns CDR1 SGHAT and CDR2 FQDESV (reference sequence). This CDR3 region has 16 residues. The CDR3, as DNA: TGTGCCAGCAGCCCTGATTTTGGACTGAACACCGGGGAGCTGTTTTTT. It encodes CASSPDFGLNTGELFF.

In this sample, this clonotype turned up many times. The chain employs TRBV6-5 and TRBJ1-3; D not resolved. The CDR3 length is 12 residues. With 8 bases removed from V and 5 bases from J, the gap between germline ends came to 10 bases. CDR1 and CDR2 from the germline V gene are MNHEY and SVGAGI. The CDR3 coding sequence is TGTGCCAGCCCTTCCGCGAGAAACACCATATATTTT. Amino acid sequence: CASPSARNTIYF.

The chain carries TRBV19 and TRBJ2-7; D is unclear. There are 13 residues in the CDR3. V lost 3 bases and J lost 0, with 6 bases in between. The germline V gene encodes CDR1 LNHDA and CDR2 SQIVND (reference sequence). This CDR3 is CASSMTHSYEQYF. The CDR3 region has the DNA TGTGCCAGTAGTATGACACACTCCTACGAGCAGTACTTC.